Shown below are 20 T cell receptor beta chains from a single sample sequenced in a study of technical replicates of blood from several donors. Repertoires were generated with immunoSEQ multiplex PCR, while TCRdb's copy carries only in-frame clones and drops some. The repertoire holds over 70,000 clones, with about 97% as singletons. The sequenced sample consisted of T cells isolated from PBMCs. The receptors shown here come from a human donor in good health.

The chain recombines TRBV30 with TRBJ2-1; TRBD1 is a possible D gene (6 bases). Germline CDR1 reads GTSNPN; CDR2 reads SVGIG (reference sequence). V was pared by 5 bases and J by 6 bases, with 11 bases between. The CDR3 runs 12 residues. CDR3 sequence: CAWETDSNEQFF. The CDR3, as DNA: TGTGCCTGGGAGACGGACAGCAATGAGCAGTTCTTC.

The chain recombines TRBV9 with TRBJ1-2; 7 positions agree with TRBD1. The CDR3 is 19 amino acids. CDR1 SGDLS and CDR2 YYNGEE come from the germline V gene. Unmatched junction bases numbered 18, after V lost 3 bases and J lost 1 base. CDR3 amino acids: CASSGGSSTGWLNNYGYTF. In DNA form, the CDR3 reads TGTGCCAGCAGCGGAGGATCGTCGACAGGGTGGCTCAATAACTATGGCTACACCTTC.

This sequence joins TRBV2 and TRBJ1-5, with D unresolved. This CDR3 contains 14 residues. The ends were cut back, 4 bases at V and 2 bases at J, with 9 bases in the middle. Germline V gives CDR1 SNHLY, CDR2 FYNNEI. CDR3: CASSGYGGNQPQHF. CDR3 DNA sequence: TGTGCCAGCAGTGGATATGGAGGCAATCAGCCCCAGCATTTT.

The chain combines TRBV6-1 with TRBJ1-5; D is perhaps TRBD1 (6 bases). Per the germline V gene, CDR1 is MNHNS and CDR2 is SASEGT. The V end was cut by 6 bases, the J end by 5 bases, with 17 bases between. The CDR3 is 15 amino acids. CDR3 in amino acids: CASSGPGGPDQPQHF. The DNA for the CDR3 is TGTGCCAGCAGCGGCCCGGGGGGCCCTGATCAGCCCCAGCATTTT.

V and J are TRBV7-2 and TRBJ1-2; unclear D gene. V dropped 1 base and J dropped 7 bases, with 13 bases sitting between them. Per germline, CDR1 SGHTA and CDR2 FQGNSA. This CDR3 is 14 amino acids long. The CDR3, as DNA: TGTGCCAGCAGCTTAGGTGGCCTAGGAGGTGGCTACACCTTC. Residues: CASSLGGLGGGYTF.

The gene calls are TRBV11-2 and TRBJ1-2; TRBD1 matches at 9 bases. The CDR3 is 15 amino acids. V gave up 2 bases and J gave up 7 bases; unmatched junction bases: 8. The germline V gene has CDR1 SGHAT and CDR2 FQNNGV. For the CDR3, the DNA is TGTGCCAGCAGCTTACCCCACGACAGGGGGTTTGGCTACACCTTC. Its translation: CASSLPHDRGFGYTF.

The chain is built from TRBV9 and TRBJ1-5, with D hard to call. Germline assignment: CDR1 SGDLS and CDR2 YYNGEE. V dropped 2 bases and J dropped 5 bases, with 14 bases sitting between them. The CDR3 runs to 15 residues. The CDR3 coding sequence is TGTGCCAGCAGCGTCGGAGGGAGTTCAGATCAGCCCCAGCATTTT. Amino acids: CASSVGGSSDQPQHF.

The chain links TRBV6-6 to TRBJ1-1; D uncertain. CDR3 length equals 11 residues. V dropped 5 bases and J dropped 6 bases, with 7 bases sitting between them. The germline CDR1 and CDR2 sequences are MNHNY and SVGAGI (reference sequence). The CDR3 DNA follows: TGTGCCAGCAGTCGCCAGGCTGAAGCTTTCTTT. It codes for CASSRQAEAFF.

This rearrangement joins TRBV28 to TRBJ1-1; D perhaps matches TRBD1 (5 bases). The CDR3 covers 12 residues. V lost 10 bases and J 4 bases, leaving 13 bases between the germline ends. Germline assignment: CDR1 MDHEN and CDR2 SYDVKM. This CDR3 reads CATGAWGTEAFF. The CDR3 nucleotides are TGTGCCACTGGGGCCTGGGGCACTGAAGCTTTCTTT.

V is TRBV6-1 and J is TRBJ2-1; D unresolved. CDR3 length: 14 residues. In germline, CDR1 is MNHNS, CDR2 SASEGT. The germline V and J ends were trimmed by 1 base and 8 bases, with 12 bases remaining between them. CDR3 amino acids: CASSEVLPEDEQFF. The CDR3 region has the DNA TGTGCCAGCAGTGAAGTCCTTCCTGAGGATGAGCAGTTCTTC.

This clone has just one count. This chain links TRBV2 with TRBJ1-1, with D possibly matching TRBD1 (5 bases). The V gene lost 2 bases and the J gene lost 5 bases, with 12 bases spanning the gap. Germline assignment: CDR1 SNHLY and CDR2 FYNNEI. The CDR3 runs 14 residues. CDR3 in amino acids: CASSEYAGNTEAFF. Written as DNA, the CDR3 is TGTGCCAGCAGTGAATATGCAGGGAATACTGAAGCTTTCTTT.

The J gene is TRBJ1-2, the V gene TRBV5-5, with TRBD1 matching over 8 bases. Germline CDR1 is SGHKS and CDR2 is YYEKEE (reference sequence). The CDR3 contains 15 residues. The trim removed 1 base at V and 4 bases at J, leaving 6 bases unmatched. The CDR3 nucleotides are TGTGCCAGCAGCTTGAATATGCAGGGGGCCTATGGCTACACCTTC. Protein: CASSLNMQGAYGYTF.

The chain joins TRBV4-2 to TRBJ2-3; TRBD2 aligns across 7 bases. The V segment lost 2 bases and the J segment 5 bases; nucleotides outside the gene matches: 7. This CDR3 comprises 15 residues. CDR1 LGHNA and CDR2 YNFKEQ come from the germline V gene. The CDR3 region has the DNA TGTGCCAGCAGCCAAACGGCGGGAGTGGAAGATACGCAGTATTTT. Translated, it gives CASSQTAGVEDTQYF.

V usage is TRBV29-1 and J usage is TRBJ2-2, with 7 bases identical to TRBD1. V lost 5 bases and J lost 3; bases outside the gene matches: 3. Germline CDR1 SQVTM, CDR2 ANQGSEA. The CDR3 is made up of 13 amino acids. The CDR3: CSVNRGDTGELFF. The CDR3 DNA follows: TGCAGCGTTAACAGGGGCGACACCGGGGAGCTGTTTTTT.

V gene TRBV5-6 combines with J gene TRBJ1-3, with TRBD1 identical over 7 bases. The CDR3 is made up of 13 amino acids. CDR1 SGHDT and CDR2 YYEEEE come from the germline V gene. J gave up 8 bases and V 4 bases, and 6 bases lay outside the gene matches. The CDR3 loop is CASSRAGGHTIYF. CDR3 nucleotides: TGTGCCAGCAGCCGGGCAGGGGGTCACACCATATATTTT.

The table lists this clone with a count of one. This sequence joins TRBV10-1 and TRBJ2-7; TRBD2 matches at 13 bases. This CDR3 region has 18 residues. V shed 0 bases and J 5 bases; nucleotides not matched to a gene: 10. Germline V lookup: CDR1 WNHNN, CDR2 SYGVQD (reference sequence). In DNA, the CDR3 is TGCGCCAGCAGTGAGTCTGGACTAGCGGGGGCCAGTCTCCACGAGCAGTACTTC. Protein product: CASSESGLAGASLHEQYF.

The J gene is TRBJ1-2, the V gene TRBV7-9, with TRBD1 matching over 8 bases. There are 15 residues in the CDR3. V trimming: 6 bases; J trimming: 0 bases; junction bases outside the gene matches: 6. The germline V gene has CDR1 SEHNR and CDR2 FQNEAQ (reference sequence). CDR3 sequence (DNA): TGTGCCAGCAGGGGTGGGACAGGCACTAACTATGGCTACACCTTC. Encoded protein: CASRGGTGTNYGYTF.

The genes are TRBV7-9 and TRBJ2-6, with TRBD1 as a possible D gene (6 bases). Germline CDR1 SEHNR, CDR2 FQNEAQ (reference sequence). The CDR3 extends over 14 amino acids. Trimming shortened V by 4 bases and J by 2 bases, and 6 bases separated the two germline ends. CDR3 sequence reads: CASSYRAGANVLTF. The CDR3 nucleotides read TGTGCCAGCAGCTACAGGGCTGGGGCCAACGTCCTGACTTTC.

The gene calls are TRBV13 and TRBJ2-7; 9 bases line up with TRBD2. Germline values: CDR1 PRHDT, CDR2 FYEKMQ (reference sequence). After removal of 4 bases from V and 3 bases from J, the junction contained 10 bases not matched to a gene. The CDR3 is made up of 16 amino acids. The CDR3 loop is CASSYPSGTEDYEQYF. CDR3 sequence (DNA): TGTGCCAGCAGCTACCCTAGCGGGACCGAGGACTACGAGCAGTACTTC.

The rearrangement joins TRBV2 to TRBJ1-2; D may be TRBD1 (5 bases). Germline V gene sequence: CDR1 SNHLY, CDR2 FYNNEI. V was cut by 6 bases and J by 0 bases, with 8 bases left in between. The CDR3 runs 13 residues. The CDR3 spells CASRTDANYGYTF. The DNA of the CDR3 is TGTGCCAGCAGGACAGACGCTAACTATGGCTACACCTTC.